This paragraph covers one T cell receptor (beta chain) sequence. Antigen specificity is unknown. It was by 5' RACE with UMI labels that the TRB cDNA libraries were prepared. One entry per CDR3 protein, without DNA, is what TCRdb gives after re-calling the 5' RACE reads. This listing includes over 95,000 distinct CDR3 sequences. From germline, CDR1 is SNHLY and CDR2 FYNNEI. The CDR3 totals 12 residues. This sample is part of a study of CXCR3-negative and CXCR3-positive naive CD8 T cells. CD45RO-CCR7+CD27+CD95- was the phenotype of naive CD8+ T cells. Regarding the study as a whole: Diversity ran similarly high across both naive subsets but far lower in memory CD8+ cells. It was found that naive subsets had comparable surface CD5, and TCR strength was inferred from TRB CDR3 properties. Naive cells used TRBV-TRBJ genes in much the same way whether CXCR3-negative or CXCR3-positive; memory cells did not. Naive cells that were CXCR3-positive had more hydrophobic TRB CDR3s (compared with CXCR3-negative naive cells).

Material for sequencing was naive CXCR3+ CD8+ T cells from blood. Subset of the sample: CD45RO-CCR7+CD27+CD95- naive CD8+ T cells expressing CXCR3 (TNR3+). The chain recombines TRBV2 with TRBJ2-3. This sequence was found in a human donor in good health. Some clones in this sample may be carry-over from other donors' samples. The CDR3 loop is CATTYLVDTQYF.